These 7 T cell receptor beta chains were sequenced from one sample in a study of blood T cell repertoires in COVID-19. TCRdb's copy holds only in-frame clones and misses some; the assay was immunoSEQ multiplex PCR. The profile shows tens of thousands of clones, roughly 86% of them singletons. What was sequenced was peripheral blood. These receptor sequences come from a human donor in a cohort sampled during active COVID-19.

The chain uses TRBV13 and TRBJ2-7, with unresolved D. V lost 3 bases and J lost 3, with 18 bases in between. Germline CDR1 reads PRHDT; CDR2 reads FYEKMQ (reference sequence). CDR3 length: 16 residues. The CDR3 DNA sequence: TGTGCCAGCAGCTTGTCGGGTCGGCAAGGATTCTACGAGCAGTACTTC. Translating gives CASSLSGRQGFYEQYF.

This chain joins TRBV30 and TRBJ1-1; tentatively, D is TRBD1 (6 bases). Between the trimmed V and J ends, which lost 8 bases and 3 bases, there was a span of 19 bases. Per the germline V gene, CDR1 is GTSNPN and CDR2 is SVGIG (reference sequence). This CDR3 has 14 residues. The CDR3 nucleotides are TGTGCCCTTATGGGGGACAATCTTTACACTGAAGCTTTCTTT. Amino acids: CALMGDNLYTEAFF.

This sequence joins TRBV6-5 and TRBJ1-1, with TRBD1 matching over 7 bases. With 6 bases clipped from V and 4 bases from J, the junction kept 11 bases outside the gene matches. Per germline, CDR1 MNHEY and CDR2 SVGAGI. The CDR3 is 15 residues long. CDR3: CASSARQGMGTEAFF. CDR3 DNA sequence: TGTGCCAGCAGCGCCCGACAGGGTATGGGCACTGAAGCTTTCTTT.

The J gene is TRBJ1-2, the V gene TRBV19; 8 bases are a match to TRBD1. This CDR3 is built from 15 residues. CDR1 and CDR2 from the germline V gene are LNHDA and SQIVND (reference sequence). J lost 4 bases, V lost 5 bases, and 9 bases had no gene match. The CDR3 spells CASSLPGGFTYGYTF. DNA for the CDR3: TGTGCCAGTAGTTTGCCAGGGGGCTTTACCTATGGCTACACCTTC.

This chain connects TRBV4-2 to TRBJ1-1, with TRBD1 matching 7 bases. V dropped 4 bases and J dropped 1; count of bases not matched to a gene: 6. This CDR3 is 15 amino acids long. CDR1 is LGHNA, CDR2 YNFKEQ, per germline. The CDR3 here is CASSRTGTENTEAFF. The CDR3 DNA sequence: TGTGCCAGCAGCCGGACCGGGACAGAGAACACTGAAGCTTTCTTT.

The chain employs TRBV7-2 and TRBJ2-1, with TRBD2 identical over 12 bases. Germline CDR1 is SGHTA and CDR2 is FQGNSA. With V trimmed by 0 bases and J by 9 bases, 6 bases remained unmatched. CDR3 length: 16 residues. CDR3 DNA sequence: TGTGCCAGCAGCTTAGCCGGACTAGCGGGGAAGAGTGAGCAGTTCTTC. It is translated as CASSLAGLAGKSEQFF.

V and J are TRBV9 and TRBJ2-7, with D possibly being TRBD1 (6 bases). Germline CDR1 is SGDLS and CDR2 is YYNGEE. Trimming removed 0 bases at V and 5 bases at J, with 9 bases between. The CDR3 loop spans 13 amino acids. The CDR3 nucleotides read TGTGCCAGCAGCGTAGTACAGGGCGACGAGCAGTACTTC. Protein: CASSVVQGDEQYF.